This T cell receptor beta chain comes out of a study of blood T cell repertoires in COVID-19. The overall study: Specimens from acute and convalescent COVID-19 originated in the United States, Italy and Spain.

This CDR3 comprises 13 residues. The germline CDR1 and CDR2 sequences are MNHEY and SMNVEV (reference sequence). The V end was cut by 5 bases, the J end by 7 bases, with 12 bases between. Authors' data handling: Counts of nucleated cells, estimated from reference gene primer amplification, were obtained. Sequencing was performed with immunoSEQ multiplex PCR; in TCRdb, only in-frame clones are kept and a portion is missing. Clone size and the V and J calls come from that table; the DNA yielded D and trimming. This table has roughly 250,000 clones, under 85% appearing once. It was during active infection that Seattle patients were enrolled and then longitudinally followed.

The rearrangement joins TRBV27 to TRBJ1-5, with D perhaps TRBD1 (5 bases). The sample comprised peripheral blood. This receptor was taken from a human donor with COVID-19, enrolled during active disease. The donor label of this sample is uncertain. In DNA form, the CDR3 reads TGTGCCAGCAGTACCCGGGAGGGGCAGCCCCAGCATTTT. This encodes CASSTREGQPQHF.